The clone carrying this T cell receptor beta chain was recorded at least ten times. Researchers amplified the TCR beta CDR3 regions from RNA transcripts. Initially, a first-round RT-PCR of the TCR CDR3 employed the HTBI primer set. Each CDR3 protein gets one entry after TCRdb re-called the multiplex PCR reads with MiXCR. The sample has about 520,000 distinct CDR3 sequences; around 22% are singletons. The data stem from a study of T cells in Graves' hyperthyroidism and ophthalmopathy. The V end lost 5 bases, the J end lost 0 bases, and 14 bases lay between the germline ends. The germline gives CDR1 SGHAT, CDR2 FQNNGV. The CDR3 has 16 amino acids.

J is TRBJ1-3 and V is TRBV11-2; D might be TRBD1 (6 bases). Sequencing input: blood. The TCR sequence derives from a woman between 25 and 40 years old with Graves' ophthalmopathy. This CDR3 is CASSPRTALSGNTIYF. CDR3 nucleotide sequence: TGTGCCAGCAGCCCCCGGACAGCTCTCTCTGGAAACACCATATATTTT.